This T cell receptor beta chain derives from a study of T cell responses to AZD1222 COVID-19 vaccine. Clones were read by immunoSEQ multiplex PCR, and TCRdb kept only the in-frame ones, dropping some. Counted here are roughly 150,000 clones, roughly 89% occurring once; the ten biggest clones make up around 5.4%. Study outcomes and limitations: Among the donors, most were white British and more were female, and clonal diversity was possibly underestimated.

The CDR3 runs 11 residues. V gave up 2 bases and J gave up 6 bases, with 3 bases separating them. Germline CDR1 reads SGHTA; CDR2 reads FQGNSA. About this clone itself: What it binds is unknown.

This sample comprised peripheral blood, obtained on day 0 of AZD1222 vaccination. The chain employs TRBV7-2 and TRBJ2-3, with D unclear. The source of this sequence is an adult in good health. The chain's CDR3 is CASSLSDTQYF. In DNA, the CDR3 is TGTGCCAGCAGCTTATCTGATACGCAGTATTTT.